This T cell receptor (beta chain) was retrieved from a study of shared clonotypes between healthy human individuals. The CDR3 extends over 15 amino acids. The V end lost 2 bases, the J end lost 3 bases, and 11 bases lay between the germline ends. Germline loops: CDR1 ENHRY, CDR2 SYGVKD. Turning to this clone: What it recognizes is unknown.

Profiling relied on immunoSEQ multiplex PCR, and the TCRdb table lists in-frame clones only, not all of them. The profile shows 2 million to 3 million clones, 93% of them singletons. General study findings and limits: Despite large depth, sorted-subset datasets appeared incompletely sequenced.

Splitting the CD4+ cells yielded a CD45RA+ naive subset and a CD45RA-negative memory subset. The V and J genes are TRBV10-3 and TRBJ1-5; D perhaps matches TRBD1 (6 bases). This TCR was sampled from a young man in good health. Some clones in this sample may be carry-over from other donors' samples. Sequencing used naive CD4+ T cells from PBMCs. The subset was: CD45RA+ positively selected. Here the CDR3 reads CAISEVRQDNQPQHF. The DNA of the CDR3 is TGTGCCATCAGTGAGGTTCGACAGGACAATCAGCCCCAGCATTTT.